The table lists the clone carrying this T cell receptor (beta chain) with a few counts. Antigen unknown. The TCR beta cDNA libraries carried unique molecular identifiers. MiXCR, run by TCRdb on the PCR reads, gives a single entry per CDR3 protein. The sample contains almost 700,000 distinct CDR3 sequences, 55% to 60% of which appear only once. This sample stems from a study of post-analysis software for immune sequencing data. Study-wide context: Disease courses included relapsing-remitting, secondary progressive and progressive-relapsing multiple sclerosis. Notes on the study in general: Under the F measure, samples that were prepared in one batch clustered strongly together.

Sequencing was carried out using blood. The receptor was derived from a girl aged 2 to 10 with multiple sclerosis.

The CDR3 region has the DNA TGCGCCAGCAGCACCGGGACAGGCATCTCCTACAATGAGCAGTTCTTC. Protein: CASSTGTGISYNEQFF. The chain employs TRBV5-1 and TRBJ2-1; 8 nucleotides line up with TRBD1. The CDR3 is made up of 16 amino acids. Germline V gene data show CDR1 as SGHRS and CDR2 as YFSETQ. V lost 4 bases, J lost 0 bases, and 6 bases stayed unmatched.